This T cell receptor (beta chain) stems from a study of sequential checkpoint blockade in melanoma (dated by TCRdb to the late 2010s). Broadly, across the study: Patients were randomized 1:1 to first-line nivolumab followed by ipilimumab (arm A) or ipilimumab followed by nivolumab (arm B). Both trial sequences were followed by maintenance nivolumab.

TCRbeta CDR3 regions were immunosequenced from genomic DNA with the immunoSEQ Assay. Before high-throughput sequencing, the genomic DNA was amplified using bias-controlled multiplex PCR. The authors' analysis ran thus. To quantify the absolute abundance of each unique TCRbeta CDR3 region, the sequences were collapsed and filtered. Clonality, defined as 1 minus Pielou's evenness, was calculated using only productive rearrangements. A previously published method was used to identify clones with significantly greater frequencies in on-treatment samples than in baseline samples. TCRdb carries this immuneACCESS record with in-frame sequences only. Its versions omit some clonotypes, under half of them owing to an unresolved V gene in the studies checked, with the rest unexplained. Clonal size and the V and J genes are those of that table, whereas D and trimming came from the DNA. The sample records 10,000 or so clones, more than 55% of which are singletons. 35% to 45% of the sample is taken by the ten largest.

Reading the label with the study, this specimen's treatment or condition is: randomized to nivolumab then ipilimumab (arm A) or the reverse (arm B). None of the patients in the trial had previously been given DNA-damaging chemotherapy. Thawed PBMCs were sorted on a FACS Aria II flow cytometer to isolate live CD3+CD8+ cells negative for CD19 and CD56. CheckMate 064, a randomized, open-label phase II trial of sequential checkpoint blockade, was the source of the samples, all of which came from patients with melanoma. Peripheral blood mononuclear cells were collected by leukapheresis, purified using Ficoll-Paque, and frozen in human serum containing roughly 9.1% DMSO. Purity of sorted blood CD3+CD8+ cells was verified at >95% immediately after sorting, followed by DNA extraction. A remark on this clone: The antigen it recognizes is unknown. No base qualities exist here, and no much larger clone lies one base off it.

The germline V gene (reference sequence) specifies LNHNV as CDR1 and YYDKDF as CDR2. The germline V end is reduced by 8 bases and the J end by 5 bases; junction bases left unmatched: 9. From its cysteine to its phenylalanine, the CDR3 spans 14 amino acids. Just the 42-base CDR3 DNA is kept, in frame starting at base 1. Summary of the overall study and its limitations: Larger, independent patient cohorts are needed to validate the response-prediction model that combines TCR metrics and mutation burden.

The TCR was taken from a human donor with melanoma. This specimen was CD8+ T cells sorted from blood (inferred from file names), taken from a patient given nivolumab and ipilimumab in sequence. This receptor chain uses TRBV15 and TRBJ2-5; 9 bases in the middle match TRBD1. The DNA is TGTGCCACCCGCGGAACAGGGGGCGGGGAGACCCAGTACTTC. This yields the protein CATRGTGGGETQYF.